This TCR beta chain was sequenced in a study of T cell responses to AZD1222 COVID-19 vaccine (dated by TCRdb to the early 2020s). About the investigation overall: AZD1222 recipients whose second dose came at about 4 weeks and those whose second dose came at about 12 weeks were combined into one group, since spike-specific TCR depth and breadth did not differ between the two schedules. A total of more than 230 trial participants underwent TCR sequencing, of whom around 200 received two doses of AZD1222 and roughly 25 received two doses of the MenACWY control vaccine. Trial participants were enrolled into age subgroups of 18-55, 56-69 and 70-plus years, which contained around 140, 26 and 57 TCR-sequenced participants, respectively.

Per the publication, the time point label means: baseline before first vaccination. Vaccinee samples came from UK trials COV001 and COV002, including a single-blind randomized controlled phase 2/3 trial of AZD1222 (ChAdOx1 nCoV-19) in healthy adults. For TCRbeta chain sequencing, PBMC samples were collected from trial participants at day 0 and at day 28 after the second dose. The full study reports these points: Participants were mostly white British, with more females than males. The authors suggested clonal diversity may have been underestimated. Only six AZD1222 recipients were SARS-CoV-2 seropositive at baseline, limiting conclusions about previously exposed vaccinees. Reportedly, almost half of the unique spike-specific TCRs recognized epitopes lying outside the regions that are mutated in the B.1.351 and B.1.1.7 variants. Vaccine-associated CD4 TCRs spanned the whole spike protein, with dominant responses in regions 160-218 and 743-854. Because no samples from the day 14 peak response were available, repertoires could be characterized only after the peak T cell response. After two AZD1222 doses, both the breadth and the depth of spike-specific TCRs were significantly higher than at day 0 and than in MenACWY recipients. In the small 56-69-year group, the increase in depth fell short of significance, most likely because of low power.

Between the V and J ends, shortened by 1 base and 0 bases respectively, the junction contains 10 bases. CDR1 and CDR2 were assigned from the germline V gene (reference sequence) as LGHDT and YNNKEL. The CDR3 runs 16 amino acids, cysteine and phenylalanine included. The CDR3 DNA has 48 bases and is translated from base 1. On this clone itself: This clone's antigen is unknown. No per-base quality is available; no much larger clone lies one base away.

The CDR3 regions of human TCRbeta chains were subjected to immunosequencing. Concerning the study's data processing: TCRs in the repertoires were matched against a reference library of SARS-CoV-2-specific TCRs that had been generated with the MIRA antigen-specificity platform. Breadth meant the fraction of unique TCRs that were SARS-CoV-2-associated, whereas depth meant the fraction of total T cells that were SARS-CoV-2-associated. Using the MIRA data, each spike-specific TCR was mapped to the spike region that the TCR reacts to and placed in a CD4 or CD8 class. Log10-transformed breadth and depth values were compared by one-way ANOVA with Sidak's multiple comparisons tests. Drawn from immuneACCESS, this table holds only the in-frame rearrangements with V and J called that TCRdb kept. Clones are partly lost; checked studies trace under half to an unresolved V gene and leave the rest unexplained. Clone size and V and J calls were adopted from that table, with D and trimming inferred from the DNA. This sample comprises approximately 160,000 clones, 91% of them detected only once. Clones ranked in the top ten supply about 4.4% of the sample.

Recombination linked TRBV3-1 (or the pseudogene TRBV3-2) to TRBJ2-1; tentative D gene TRBD2, with 6 bases matching. This specimen consisted of peripheral blood, obtained on day 0 of AZD1222 vaccination. This receptor was taken from an adult in good health. The encoded CDR3 is CASSQARGISYNEQFF. DNA sequence: TGTGCCAGCAGCCAAGCCCGGGGGATCTCCTACAATGAGCAGTTCTTC.